This T cell receptor (beta chain) was captured by sequencing in a study of blood T cell repertoires in COVID-19. Trimming pared 3 bases from V and 3 bases from J, leaving 12 bases between. This CDR3 has 14 residues. Per germline, CDR1 DFQATT and CDR2 SNEGSKA (reference sequence). Generated by immunoSEQ multiplex PCR, the TCRdb table keeps only in-frame clones and is missing some. The table lists hundreds of thousands of clones, approximately 88% of them singletons. The chain employs TRBV20-1 and TRBJ2-1; tentative D call: TRBD2 (5 bases). This clonotype originated in a woman in her forties with acute COVID-19. Sample: PBMCs or T cells enriched from blood (not recorded which). CDR3 protein: CSASGLAIYNEQFF. The CDR3 DNA reads TGCAGTGCTAGTGGCCTAGCCATCTACAATGAGCAGTTCTTC.